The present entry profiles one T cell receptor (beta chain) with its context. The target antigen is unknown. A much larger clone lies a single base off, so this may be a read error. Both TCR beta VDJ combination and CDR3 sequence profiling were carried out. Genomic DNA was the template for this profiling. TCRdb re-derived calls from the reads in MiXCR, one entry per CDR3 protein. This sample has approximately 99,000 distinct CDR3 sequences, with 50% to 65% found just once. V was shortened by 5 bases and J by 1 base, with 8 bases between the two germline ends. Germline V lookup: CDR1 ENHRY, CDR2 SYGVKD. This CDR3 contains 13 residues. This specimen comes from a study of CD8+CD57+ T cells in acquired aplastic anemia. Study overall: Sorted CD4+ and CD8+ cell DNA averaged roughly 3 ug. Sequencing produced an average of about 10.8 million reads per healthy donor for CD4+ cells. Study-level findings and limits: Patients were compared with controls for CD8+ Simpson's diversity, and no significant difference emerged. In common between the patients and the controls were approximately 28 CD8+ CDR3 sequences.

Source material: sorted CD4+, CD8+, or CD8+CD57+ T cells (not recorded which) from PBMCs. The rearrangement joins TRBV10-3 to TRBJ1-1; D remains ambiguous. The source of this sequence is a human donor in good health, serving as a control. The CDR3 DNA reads TGTGCCATCAGTTACAACCCGAACACTGAAGCTTTCTTT. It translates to CAISYNPNTEAFF.